Sequencing of this T cell receptor beta chain was carried out in a study of shared T cell receptors in the human thymus. Germline assignment: CDR1 SEHNR and CDR2 FQNEAQ (reference sequence). The length of the CDR3 is 19 residues. V gave up 3 bases and J gave up 0 bases; unmatched junction bases: 3. Method: immunoSEQ multiplex PCR; TCRdb's copy keeps in-frame clones and lacks some. This table holds hundreds of thousands of clones, approximately 88% found once. The same sample was also used in a study of human thymus T cells. As that study records: The study used thymus tissue resected during corrective heart surgery. It looked as if thymic and blood repertoires used V and J genes in a biased way. Highly overlapping thymic repertoires among unrelated individuals were reported in related research.

The genes are TRBV7-9 and TRBJ2-6, with 15 bases identical to TRBD2. Sequenced sample: thymocytes. This TCR came from a boy under two years old with a congenital heart defect. CDR3 loop: CASSLGLAGGASGANVLTF. The CDR3 bases are TGTGCCAGCAGCTTGGGACTAGCGGGAGGAGCCTCTGGGGCCAACGTCCTGACTTTC. The variable domain in full, with the rest retrieved from reference TRBV7-9 and TRBJ2-6, is DTGVSQNPRHKITKRGQNVTFRCDPISEHNRLYWYRQTLGQGPEFLTYFQNEAQLEKSRLLSDRFSAERPKGSFSTLEIQRTEQGDSAMYLCASSLGLAGGASGANVLTFGAGSRLTVL.